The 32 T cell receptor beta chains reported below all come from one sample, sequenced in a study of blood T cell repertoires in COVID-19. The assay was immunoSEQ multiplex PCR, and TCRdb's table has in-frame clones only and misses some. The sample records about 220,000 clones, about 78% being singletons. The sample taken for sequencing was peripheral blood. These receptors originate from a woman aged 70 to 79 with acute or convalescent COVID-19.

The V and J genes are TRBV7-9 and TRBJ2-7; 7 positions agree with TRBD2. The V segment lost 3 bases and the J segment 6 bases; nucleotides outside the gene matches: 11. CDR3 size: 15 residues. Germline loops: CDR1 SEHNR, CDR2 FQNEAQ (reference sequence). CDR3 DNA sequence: TGTGCCAGCAGCTTCTCCGAAACTAGCGCTGGCGAGCAGTACTTC. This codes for CASSFSETSAGEQYF.

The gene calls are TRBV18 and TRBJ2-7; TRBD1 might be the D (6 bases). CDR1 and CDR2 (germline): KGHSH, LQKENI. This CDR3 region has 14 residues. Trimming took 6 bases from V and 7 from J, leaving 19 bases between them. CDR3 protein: CASSILKGQLEQYF. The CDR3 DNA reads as TGTGCCAGCTCTATCTTAAAGGGACAACTGGAGCAGTACTTC.

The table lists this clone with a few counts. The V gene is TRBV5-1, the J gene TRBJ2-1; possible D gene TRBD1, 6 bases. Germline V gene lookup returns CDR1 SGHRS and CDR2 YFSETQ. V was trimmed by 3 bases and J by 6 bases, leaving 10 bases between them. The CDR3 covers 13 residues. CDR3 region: CASSYDRSNEQFF. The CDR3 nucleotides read TGCGCCAGCAGCTATGACAGGAGCAATGAGCAGTTCTTC.

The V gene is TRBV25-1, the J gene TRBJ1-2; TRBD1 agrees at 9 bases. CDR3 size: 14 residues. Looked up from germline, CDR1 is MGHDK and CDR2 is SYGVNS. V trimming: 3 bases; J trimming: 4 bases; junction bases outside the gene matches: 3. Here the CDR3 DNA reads TGTGCCAGCAGTGACCGGGACAGGGCCTATGGCTACACCTTC. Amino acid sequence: CASSDRDRAYGYTF.

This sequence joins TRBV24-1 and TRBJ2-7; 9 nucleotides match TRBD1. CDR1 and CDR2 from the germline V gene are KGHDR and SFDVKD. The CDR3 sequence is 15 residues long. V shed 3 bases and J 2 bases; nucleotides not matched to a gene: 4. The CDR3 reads CATSDPGTGTYEQYF. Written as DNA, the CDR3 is TGTGCCACCAGTGATCCCGGGACAGGGACCTACGAGCAGTACTTC.

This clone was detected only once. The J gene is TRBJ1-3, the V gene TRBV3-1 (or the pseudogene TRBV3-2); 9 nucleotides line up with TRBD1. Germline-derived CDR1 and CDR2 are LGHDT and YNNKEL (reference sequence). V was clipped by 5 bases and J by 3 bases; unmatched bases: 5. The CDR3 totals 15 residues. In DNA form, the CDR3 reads TGTGCCAGCAGCACGACGGGACAGGGTGGAAACACCATATATTTT. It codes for CASSTTGQGGNTIYF.

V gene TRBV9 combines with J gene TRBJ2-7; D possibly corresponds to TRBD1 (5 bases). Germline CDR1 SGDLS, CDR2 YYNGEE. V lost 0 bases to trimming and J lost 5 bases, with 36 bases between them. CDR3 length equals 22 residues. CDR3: CASSVAVSMGQGRSPGLDEQYV. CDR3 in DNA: TGTGCCAGCAGCGTAGCAGTCTCGATGGGGCAGGGTAGGAGCCCCGGGCTCGACGAGCAGTACGTC.

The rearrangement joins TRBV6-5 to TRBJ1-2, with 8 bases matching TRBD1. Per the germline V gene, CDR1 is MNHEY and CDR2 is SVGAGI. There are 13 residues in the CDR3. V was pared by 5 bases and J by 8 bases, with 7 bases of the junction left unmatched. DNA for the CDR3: TGTGCCAGCAGTCTGCAGGGGGCTGGCGGCTACACCTTC. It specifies CASSLQGAGGYTF.

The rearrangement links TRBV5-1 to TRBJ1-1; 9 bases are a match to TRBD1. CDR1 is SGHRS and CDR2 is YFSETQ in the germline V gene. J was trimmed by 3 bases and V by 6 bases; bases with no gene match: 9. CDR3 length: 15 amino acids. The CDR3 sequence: CASKTGTGMYTEAFF. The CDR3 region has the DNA TGCGCCAGCAAAACCGGGACAGGGATGTACACTGAAGCTTTCTTT.

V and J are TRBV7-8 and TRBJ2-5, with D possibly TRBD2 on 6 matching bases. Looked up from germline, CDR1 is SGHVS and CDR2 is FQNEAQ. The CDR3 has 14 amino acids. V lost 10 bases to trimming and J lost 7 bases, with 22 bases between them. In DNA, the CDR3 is TGTGCCACCACCCATGAGAGCGGGCTGTCGACCCAGTACTTC. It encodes CATTHESGLSTQYF.

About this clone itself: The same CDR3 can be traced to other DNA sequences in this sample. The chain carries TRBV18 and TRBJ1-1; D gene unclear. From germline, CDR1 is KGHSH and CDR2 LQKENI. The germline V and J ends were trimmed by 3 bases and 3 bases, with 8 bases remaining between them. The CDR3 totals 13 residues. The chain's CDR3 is CASSPNRDTEAFF. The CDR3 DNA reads TGTGCCAGCTCACCGAACAGAGACACTGAAGCTTTCTTT.

As DNA, the CDR3 is TGTGCCAGCAGCTTGACTAGCGGGGACGTAGAGACCCAGTACTTC. It is translated as CASSLTSGDVETQYF. The chain couples TRBV5-6 to TRBJ2-5; TRBD2 aligns across 10 bases. The CDR3 is made up of 15 amino acids. From germline, CDR1 is SGHDT and CDR2 YYEEEE. V was clipped by 1 base and J by 4 bases; unmatched bases: 4. Based on the CDR3 plus reference TRBV5-6 and TRBJ2-5, the full variable domain is DAGVTQSPTHLIKTRGQQVTLRCSPKSGHDTVSWYQQALGQGPQFIFQYYEEEERQRGNFPDRFSGHQFPNYSSELNVNALLLGDSALYLCASSLTSGDVETQYFGPGTRLLVL.

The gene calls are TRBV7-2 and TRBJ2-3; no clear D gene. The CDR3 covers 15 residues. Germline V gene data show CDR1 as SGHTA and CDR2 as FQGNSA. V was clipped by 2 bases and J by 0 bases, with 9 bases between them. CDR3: CASSLIAGSTDTQYF. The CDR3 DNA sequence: TGTGCCAGCAGCTTAATAGCTGGGAGCACAGATACGCAGTATTTT.

CDR3 coding DNA: TGTGCCTCCTATTGGGCGGGGGGGCAAGAGACCCAGTACTTC. This translates into CASYWAGGQETQYF. The genes are TRBV7-2 and TRBJ2-5; 9 positions match TRBD2. V shed 11 bases, J shed 2 bases, and the junction held 9 bases outside the gene matches. The CDR3 has 14 residues. In germline, CDR1 is SGHTA, CDR2 FQGNSA.

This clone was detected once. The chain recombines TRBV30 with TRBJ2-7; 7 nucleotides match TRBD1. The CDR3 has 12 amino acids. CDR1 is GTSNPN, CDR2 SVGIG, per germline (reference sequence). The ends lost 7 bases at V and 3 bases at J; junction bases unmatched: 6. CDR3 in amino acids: CAFSRDSYEQYV. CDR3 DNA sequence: TGTGCCTTCTCCCGGGACAGCTACGAGCAGTACGTC.

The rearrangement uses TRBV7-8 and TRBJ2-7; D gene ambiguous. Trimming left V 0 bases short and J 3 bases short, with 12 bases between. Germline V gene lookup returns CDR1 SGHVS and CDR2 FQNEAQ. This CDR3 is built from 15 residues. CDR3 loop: CASSLARLPLYEQYF. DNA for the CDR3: TGTGCCAGCAGCTTAGCGCGTTTGCCTCTCTACGAGCAGTACTTC.

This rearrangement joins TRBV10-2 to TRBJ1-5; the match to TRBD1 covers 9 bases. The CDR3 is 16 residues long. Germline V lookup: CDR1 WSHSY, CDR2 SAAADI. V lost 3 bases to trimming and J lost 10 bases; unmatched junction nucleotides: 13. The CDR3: CASSDQGQGPNRPQHF. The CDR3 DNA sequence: TGCGCCAGCAGTGACCAGGGACAGGGCCCCAATCGCCCCCAGCATTTT.

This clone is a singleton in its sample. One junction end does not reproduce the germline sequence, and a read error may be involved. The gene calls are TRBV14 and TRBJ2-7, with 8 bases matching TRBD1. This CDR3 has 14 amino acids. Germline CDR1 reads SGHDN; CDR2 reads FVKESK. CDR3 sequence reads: CASSQSPGTGGGFF. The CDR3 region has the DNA TGTGCCAGCAGCCAAAGTCCCGGGACAGGTGGTGGATTCTTC.

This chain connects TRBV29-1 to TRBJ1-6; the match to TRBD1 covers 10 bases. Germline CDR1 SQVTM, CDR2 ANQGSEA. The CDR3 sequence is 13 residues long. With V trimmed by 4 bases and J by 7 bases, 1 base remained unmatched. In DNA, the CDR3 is TGCAGCGTTGGGACAGGGGGAAATTCACCCCTCCACTTT. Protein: CSVGTGGNSPLHF.

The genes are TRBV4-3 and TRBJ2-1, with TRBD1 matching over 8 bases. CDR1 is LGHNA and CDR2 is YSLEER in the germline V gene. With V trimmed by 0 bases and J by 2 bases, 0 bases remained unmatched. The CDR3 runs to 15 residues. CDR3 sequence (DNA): TGCGCCAGCAGCCAAGAGACAGGGGCCTACAATGAGCAGTTCTTC. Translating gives CASSQETGAYNEQFF.

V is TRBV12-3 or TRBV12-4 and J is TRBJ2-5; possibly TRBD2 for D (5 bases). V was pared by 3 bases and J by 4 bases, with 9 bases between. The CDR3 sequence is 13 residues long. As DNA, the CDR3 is TGTGCCAGCAGTTTGATCGGAGGAGAGACCCAGTACTTC. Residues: CASSLIGGETQYF.

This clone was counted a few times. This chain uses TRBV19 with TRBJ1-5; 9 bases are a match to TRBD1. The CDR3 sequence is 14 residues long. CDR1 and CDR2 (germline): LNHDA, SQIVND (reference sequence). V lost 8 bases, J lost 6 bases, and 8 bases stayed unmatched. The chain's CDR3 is CASAGTGNGQPQHF. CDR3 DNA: TGTGCCAGTGCCGGGACAGGGAATGGTCAGCCCCAGCATTTT.

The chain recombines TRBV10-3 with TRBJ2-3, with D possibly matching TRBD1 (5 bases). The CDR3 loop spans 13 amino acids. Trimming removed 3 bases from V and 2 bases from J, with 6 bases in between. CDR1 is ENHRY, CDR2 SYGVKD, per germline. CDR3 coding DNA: TGTGCCATCAGTGAAGGGGTCACAGATACGCAGTATTTT. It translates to CAISEGVTDTQYF.

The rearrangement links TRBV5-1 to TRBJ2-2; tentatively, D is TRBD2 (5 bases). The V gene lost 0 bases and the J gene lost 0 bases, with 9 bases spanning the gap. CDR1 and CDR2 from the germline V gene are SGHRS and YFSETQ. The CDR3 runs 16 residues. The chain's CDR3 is CASSLGRAANTGELFF. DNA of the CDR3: TGCGCCAGCAGCTTGGGGCGAGCGGCGAACACCGGGGAGCTGTTTTTT.

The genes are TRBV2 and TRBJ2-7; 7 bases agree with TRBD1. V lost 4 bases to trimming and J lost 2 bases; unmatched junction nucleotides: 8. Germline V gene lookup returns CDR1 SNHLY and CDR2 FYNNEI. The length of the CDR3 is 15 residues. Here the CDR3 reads CASSAPEDRAYEQYF. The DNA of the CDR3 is TGTGCCAGCAGTGCCCCTGAAGACAGGGCCTACGAGCAGTACTTC.

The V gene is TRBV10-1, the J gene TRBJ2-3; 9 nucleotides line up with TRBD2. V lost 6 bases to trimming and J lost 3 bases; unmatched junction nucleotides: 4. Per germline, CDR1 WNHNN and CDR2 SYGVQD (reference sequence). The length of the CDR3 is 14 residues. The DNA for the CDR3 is TGCGCCAGCAGGGAGCGGGGGGAGACAGATACGCAGTATTTT. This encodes CASRERGETDTQYF.

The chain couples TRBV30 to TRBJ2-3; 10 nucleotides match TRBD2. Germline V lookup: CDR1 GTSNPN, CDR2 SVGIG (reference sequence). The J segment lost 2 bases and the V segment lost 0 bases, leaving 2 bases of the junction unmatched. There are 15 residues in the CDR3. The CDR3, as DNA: TGTGCCTGGAGTGTCACTAGCGGGGTCACAGATACGCAGTATTTT. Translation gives CAWSVTSGVTDTQYF. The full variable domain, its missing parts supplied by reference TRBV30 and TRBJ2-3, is SQTIHQWPATLVQPVGSPLSLECTVEGTSNPNLYWYRQAAGRGLQLLFYSVGIGQISSEVPQNLSASRPQDRQFILSSKKLLLSDSGFYLCAWSVTSGVTDTQYFGPGTRLTVL.

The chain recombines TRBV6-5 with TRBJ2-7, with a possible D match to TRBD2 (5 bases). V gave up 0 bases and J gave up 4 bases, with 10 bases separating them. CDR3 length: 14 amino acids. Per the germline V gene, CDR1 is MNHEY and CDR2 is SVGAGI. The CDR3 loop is CASSYSSPGYEQYF. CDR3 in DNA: TGTGCCAGCAGTTACTCGTCTCCGGGGTACGAGCAGTACTTC.

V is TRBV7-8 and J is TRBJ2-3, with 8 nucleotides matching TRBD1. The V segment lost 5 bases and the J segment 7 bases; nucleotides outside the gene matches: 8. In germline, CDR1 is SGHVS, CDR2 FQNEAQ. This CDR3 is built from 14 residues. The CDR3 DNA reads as TGTGCCAGCAGCAAGGACAGGGTGCAAAATACGCAGTATTTT. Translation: CASSKDRVQNTQYF. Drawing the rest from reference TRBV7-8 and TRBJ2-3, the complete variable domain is GAGVSQSPRYKVAKRGQDVALRCDPISGHVSLFWYQQALGQGPEFLTYFQNEAQLDKSGLPSDRFFAERPEGSVSTLKIQRTQQEDSAVYLCASSKDRVQNTQYFGPGTRLTVL.

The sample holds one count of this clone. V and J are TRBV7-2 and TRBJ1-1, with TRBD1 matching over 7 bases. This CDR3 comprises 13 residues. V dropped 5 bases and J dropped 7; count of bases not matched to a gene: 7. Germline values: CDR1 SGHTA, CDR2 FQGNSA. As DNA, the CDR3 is TGTGCCAGCAGCCCCCAGGGGGGTATTGAAGCTTTCTTT. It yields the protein CASSPQGGIEAFF.

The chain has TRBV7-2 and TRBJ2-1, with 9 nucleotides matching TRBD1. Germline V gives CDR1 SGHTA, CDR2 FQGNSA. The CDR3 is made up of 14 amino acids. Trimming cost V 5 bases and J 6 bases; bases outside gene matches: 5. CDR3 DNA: TGTGCCAGCAGCCCGGGACAGGGTGGCAATGAGCAGTTCTTC. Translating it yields CASSPGQGGNEQFF.

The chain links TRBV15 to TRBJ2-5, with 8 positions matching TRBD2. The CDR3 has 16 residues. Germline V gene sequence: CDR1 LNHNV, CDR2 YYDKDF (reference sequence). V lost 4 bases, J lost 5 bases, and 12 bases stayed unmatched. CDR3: CATSTLAGGGGETQYF. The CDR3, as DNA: TGTGCCACCAGCACTCTTGCCGGGGGGGGCGGGGAGACCCAGTACTTC.